The sequence of this T cell receptor (beta chain) was determined in a study of blood T cell repertoires in COVID-19. Background on the study: Samples representing acute and convalescent COVID-19 were sourced from the United States, Italy and Spain. Sample material is recorded as cDNA or gDNA derived from T cells, B-cell-depleted T cells, or PBMCs.

Profiling relied on immunoSEQ multiplex PCR, and the TCRdb table lists in-frame clones only, not all of them. The data show about 150,000 clones, with more than 85% seen just once and around 2.5% held by the top ten. Patients in Seattle were enrolled during active infection, then followed longitudinally. Source material: peripheral blood. This TCR was sampled from a woman of 80 years or more with COVID-19, enrolled during active disease.

CDR3 loop: CASSSALGLEQFF. Written as DNA, the CDR3 is TGTGCCAGCAGCTCTGCCCTAGGCCTTGAGCAGTTCTTC. This chain links TRBV7-9 with TRBJ2-1; D remains unclear. The CDR3 loop spans 13 amino acids. V lost 4 bases to trimming and J lost 9 bases, with 13 bases between them. Looked up from germline, CDR1 is SEHNR and CDR2 is FQNEAQ (reference sequence).